What follows are 29 T cell receptor beta chains derived from one specimen sequenced in a study of shared clonotypes between healthy human individuals. Generated by immunoSEQ multiplex PCR, the TCRdb table keeps only in-frame clones and is missing some. The table includes more than 2 million clones, approximately 96% detected once. Sequencing was done on a sample of naive CD4+ T cells sorted from blood. Subset reported: CD45RA+ positively selected. The source of these receptors is a man in his late teens or twenties in good health.

The chain couples TRBV6-5 to TRBJ2-3; 10 nucleotides line up with TRBD2. J gave up 2 bases and V 0 bases, and 2 bases lay outside the gene matches. The CDR3 is 16 amino acids. Germline V lookup: CDR1 MNHEY, CDR2 SVGAGI. The DNA of the CDR3 is TGTGCCAGCAGTTACTCGACTAGCGGGTACACAGATACGCAGTATTTT. Its protein is CASSYSTSGYTDTQYF.

Concerning this clone: The sample contains more than one DNA sequence encoding this CDR3. This chain links TRBV28 with TRBJ2-6; unclear D gene. The V gene's germline CDR1 is MDHEN and CDR2 SYDVKM. V lost 5 bases, J lost 0 bases, and 11 bases lay in between. The CDR3 has 16 amino acids. Here the CDR3 DNA reads TGTGCCAGCAGTCCCGCAGGTAGCTCTGGGGCCAACGTCCTGACTTTC. It codes for CASSPAGSSGANVLTF.

This chain links TRBV14 with TRBJ1-4; D remains unclear. There are 17 residues in the CDR3. V dropped 4 bases and J dropped 0 bases, with 15 bases sitting between them. CDR1 and CDR2 (germline): SGHDN, FVKESK. In DNA form, the CDR3 reads TGTGCCAGCAGCCCTAATCGAGACGGAGCAACTAATGAAAAACTGTTTTTT. The encoded protein is CASSPNRDGATNEKLFF.

The rearrangement joins TRBV5-1 to TRBJ1-1, with D possibly being TRBD1 (6 bases). Germline-derived CDR1 and CDR2 are SGHRS and YFSETQ. V gave up 4 bases and J gave up 8 bases, with 15 bases separating them. The CDR3 has 13 amino acids. CDR3 in amino acids: CASSGGAGLEAFF. The CDR3, as DNA: TGCGCCAGCAGCGGGGGCGCAGGGCTAGAAGCTTTCTTT.

This chain uses TRBV6-4 with TRBJ1-5; no definite D call. The V end was cut by 11 bases, the J end by 5 bases, with 10 bases between. The CDR3 consists of 11 residues. Per the germline V gene, CDR1 is MRHNA and CDR2 is SNTAGT. The CDR3 loop reads CALMRDQPQHF. The CDR3 DNA reads TGTGCCCTAATGAGGGATCAGCCCCAGCATTTT.

V gene TRBV2 combines with J gene TRBJ2-7; weak D call: TRBD1 (6 bases). The CDR3 loop spans 14 amino acids. The germline V gene encodes CDR1 SNHLY and CDR2 FYNNEI. Trimming cost V 4 bases and J 2 bases, with 12 bases left between them. The CDR3 is CASSGTGTPYEQYF. The CDR3 DNA reads TGTGCCAGCAGTGGAACAGGGACGCCCTACGAGCAGTACTTC.

This sequence joins TRBV25-1 and TRBJ1-6; 7 bases fit TRBD1. The CDR3 sequence is 13 residues long. Unmatched junction bases numbered 10, after V lost 6 bases and J lost 14 bases. CDR1 and CDR2 from the germline V gene are MGHDK and SYGVNS. The CDR3 is CASSATGASSLHF. CDR3 nucleotide sequence: TGTGCCAGCAGCGCAACAGGGGCTAGTTCCCTCCACTTT.

The gene calls are TRBV29-1 and TRBJ1-1; D gene ambiguous. V dropped 3 bases and J dropped 8 bases, with 10 bases sitting between them. This CDR3 is 11 amino acids long. Germline CDR1 SQVTM, CDR2 ANQGSEA. The CDR3 DNA reads TGCAGCGTTGAGAGCGTCCCGGAAGCTTTCTTT. Amino acid sequence: CSVESVPEAFF.

The rearrangement uses TRBV4-1 and TRBJ1-2, with a tentative D call TRBD1 (5 bases). The V end lost 3 bases, the J end lost 6 bases, and 14 bases lay between the germline ends. There are 14 residues in the CDR3. Germline assignment: CDR1 MGHRA and CDR2 YSYEKL. CDR3 sequence reads: CASSQLRGADGYTF. DNA for the CDR3: TGCGCCAGCAGCCAGCTGCGAGGGGCAGATGGCTACACCTTC.

The rearrangement uses TRBV6-5 and TRBJ1-5; possible D gene TRBD1, 6 bases. Germline V gene lookup returns CDR1 MNHEY and CDR2 SVGAGI. Trimming stripped 4 bases from V and 1 base from J, with 14 bases between. This CDR3 is 16 amino acids long. CDR3: CASSSSGARSNQPQHF. CDR3 nucleotide sequence: TGTGCCAGCAGTTCTTCAGGGGCACGAAGCAATCAGCCCCAGCATTTT.

Only one count was recorded for this clone. The chain has TRBV12-5 and TRBJ2-7, with no clear D. V gave up 6 bases and J gave up 0 bases, with 9 bases separating them. The germline gives CDR1 LGHNT, CDR2 FRNRAP. This CDR3 contains 13 residues. CDR3 amino acids: CASGPRVSYEQYF. In DNA form, the CDR3 reads TGTGCTAGTGGACCAAGGGTCTCCTACGAGCAGTACTTC.

The chain uses TRBV5-1 and TRBJ2-7; 7 bases line up with TRBD2. Germline lookup yields CDR1 SGHRS and CDR2 YFSETQ. Germline trimming cut 1 base from V and 5 bases from J; bases unmatched to any gene: 9. This CDR3 comprises 15 residues. The CDR3: CASSLTPRESHEQYF. The CDR3 nucleotides read TGCGCCAGCAGCTTGACTCCGCGGGAGTCCCACGAGCAGTACTTC.

A word on this clone: Relative to the germline gene, one junction end is altered; a read error may explain this. The chain links TRBV7-7 to TRBJ2-5; TRBD1 might be the D (6 bases). CDR1 and CDR2 from the germline V gene are SSHAT and FNYEAQ (reference sequence). The CDR3 contains 14 residues. In nucleotides, the CDR3 is TGTGCTAGCAGCTTAGGGGGACCCGAAGAGACCCAGTACTTC. Translation gives CASSLGGPEETQYF.

The rearrangement joins TRBV27 to TRBJ1-2, with unresolved D. V was shortened by 3 bases and J by 1 base, with 15 bases between the two germline ends. The CDR3 contains 16 residues. CDR1 and CDR2 (germline): MNHEY, SMNVEV (reference sequence). The CDR3 region is CASSFRGGTLNYGYTF. The CDR3 DNA sequence: TGTGCCAGCAGTTTCCGGGGTGGAACCCTTAACTATGGCTACACCTTC.

The genes are TRBV18 and TRBJ2-7; TRBD2 matches 8 bases. V lost 2 bases to trimming and J lost 5 bases; unmatched junction nucleotides: 8. Germline V CDR1 and CDR2: KGHSH, LQKENI. The CDR3 totals 15 residues. In DNA, the CDR3 is TGTGCCAGCTCACCAGGGGTAGCGGGGTCCCACGAGCAGTACTTC. It is translated as CASSPGVAGSHEQYF.

In the case of this clone: This specimen includes other DNA sequences encoding the same CDR3. The gene calls are TRBV19 and TRBJ2-1, with D unclear. Trimming pared 3 bases from V and 6 bases from J, leaving 3 bases between. The CDR3 has 11 amino acids. Per the germline V gene, CDR1 is LNHDA and CDR2 is SQIVND (reference sequence). The CDR3 coding sequence is TGTGCCAGTAGTATTGTCAATGAGCAGTTCTTC. Its protein is CASSIVNEQFF.

Comment on this clone: The sample contains more than one DNA sequence encoding this CDR3. The chain uses TRBV30 and TRBJ2-3, with TRBD2 identical over 10 bases. Germline-derived CDR1 and CDR2 are GTSNPN and SVGIG (reference sequence). Trimming took 4 bases from V and 6 from J; bases not matched to a gene: 10. The CDR3 runs to 15 residues. CDR3 coding DNA: TGTGCCTGGACGCCGTATAGCGGGAGGTCCGATACGCAGTATTTT. Amino acids: CAWTPYSGRSDTQYF.

This clone was seen a few times. V usage is TRBV28 and J usage is TRBJ1-6; D is undetermined. Germline assignment: CDR1 MDHEN and CDR2 SYDVKM. V was pared by 2 bases and J by 0 bases, with 11 bases between. There are 17 residues in the CDR3. The CDR3 loop is CASSLIQIDSYNSPLHF. CDR3 coding DNA: TGTGCCAGCAGTTTAATCCAGATAGACTCCTATAATTCACCCCTCCACTTT.

For this clone: The sample carries other DNA sequences with the same CDR3. V gene TRBV5-1 combines with J gene TRBJ2-7; tentatively, D is TRBD1 (7 bases). The CDR3 runs to 14 residues. Germline V CDR1 and CDR2: SGHRS, YFSETQ. Between the trimmed V and J ends, which lost 2 bases and 4 bases, there was a span of 13 bases. CDR3 loop: CASSFAGGSYEQYF. As DNA, the CDR3 is TGCGCCAGCAGCTTTGCAGGGGGGTCTTACGAGCAGTACTTC.

V is TRBV6-5 and J is TRBJ1-1; D is uncertain. This CDR3 has 15 residues. The germline V and J ends were trimmed by 0 bases and 5 bases, with 13 bases remaining between them. Germline values: CDR1 MNHEY, CDR2 SVGAGI. CDR3 sequence: CASSYSNSPVTEAFF. CDR3 coding DNA: TGTGCCAGCAGTTACTCGAACAGCCCGGTGACTGAAGCTTTCTTT.

In regard to this clone: Other DNA sequences in this specimen translate into the identical CDR3. The rearrangement joins TRBV4-3 to TRBJ2-1, with 10 positions matching TRBD2. CDR1 and CDR2 (germline): LGHNA, YSLEER. The CDR3 sequence is 15 residues long. V lost 1 base, J lost 4 bases, and 1 base stayed unmatched. Written as DNA, the CDR3 is TGCGCCAGCAGCCAAGGAGCGGGAGGGTACAATGAGCAGTTCTTC. This codes for CASSQGAGGYNEQFF.

The V and J genes are TRBV4-3 and TRBJ2-7; TRBD1 agrees at 10 bases. Germline V gene sequence: CDR1 LGHNA, CDR2 YSLEER. CDR3 length equals 16 residues. The ends lost 0 bases at V and 2 bases at J; junction bases unmatched: 4. The CDR3 protein is CASSQEGTGVPYEQYF. The DNA for the CDR3 is TGCGCCAGCAGCCAAGAAGGGACAGGGGTGCCCTACGAGCAGTACTTC.

For this clone: Other nucleotide sequences in the sample specify the same CDR3. V and J are TRBV18 and TRBJ1-1; TRBD1 matches 11 bases. Germline loops: CDR1 KGHSH, CDR2 LQKENI. The junction had 4 bases not matched to a gene; V was cut back by 0 bases and J by 1 base. The CDR3 has 17 amino acids. This CDR3 reads CASSPPVGTGGNTEAFF. The DNA for the CDR3 is TGTGCCAGCTCACCACCGGTCGGGACAGGGGGGAACACTGAAGCTTTCTTT.

This clone was detected once. At one of its ends the junction is not consistent with the germline gene, which may arise from a read error. This chain joins TRBV4-1 and TRBJ1-5; D is unclear. CDR3 length: 16 residues. Germline loops: CDR1 MGHRA, CDR2 YSYEKL. CDR3: CASSQASGYTNHPQHF. In DNA, the CDR3 is TGCGCCAGCAGCCAAGCTTCGGGATATACTAATCATCCCCAGCATTTT.

This chain joins TRBV6-1 and TRBJ1-1; D may be TRBD1 (6 bases). CDR3 length: 15 residues. Per germline, CDR1 MNHNS and CDR2 SASEGT. Trimming removed 6 bases from V and 0 bases from J, with 14 bases in between. CDR3 DNA: TGTGCCAGCAGCGCCGGGGGCGGCGTGAACACTGAAGCTTTCTTT. Translating gives CASSAGGGVNTEAFF.

This chain joins TRBV11-3 and TRBJ2-7; D is possibly TRBD2 (5 bases). Germline CDR1 SGHNT, CDR2 YENEEA. The CDR3 has 12 residues. The V gene lost 4 bases and the J gene lost 7 bases, with 11 bases spanning the gap. The CDR3 spells CASSSATGEQYF. DNA of the CDR3: TGTGCCAGCAGCTCCGCGACGGGGGAGCAGTACTTC.

The chain uses TRBV6-1 and TRBJ1-6; D remains ambiguous. The CDR3 covers 14 residues. The germline V and J ends were trimmed by 4 bases and 9 bases, with 13 bases remaining between them. Germline V gene lookup returns CDR1 MNHNS and CDR2 SASEGT. The CDR3, as DNA: TGTGCCAGCAGTGGTGGGAGGAAACCTTCACCCCTCCACTTT. Protein: CASSGGRKPSPLHF.

The chain is built from TRBV27 and TRBJ2-1, with D perhaps TRBD2 (5 bases). The CDR3 consists of 14 residues. Germline V gene lookup returns CDR1 MNHEY and CDR2 SMNVEV (reference sequence). V was clipped by 3 bases and J by 6 bases, with 12 bases between them. CDR3 bases: TGTGCCAGCAGTTTGTACGAGCGGAGCAATGAGCAGTTCTTC. This encodes CASSLYERSNEQFF.

This clone was found once. In the same sample, other DNA sequences code for this CDR3. The chain has TRBV5-1 and TRBJ2-3; 8 positions agree with TRBD2. V lost 3 bases, J lost 0 bases, and 3 bases stayed unmatched. This CDR3 spans 15 amino acids. Germline CDR1 and CDR2: SGHRS and YFSETQ. CDR3 sequence: CASSSLAGSTDTQYF. CDR3 bases: TGCGCCAGCAGCTCCTTAGCGGGGAGCACAGATACGCAGTATTTT. Filled out from reference TRBV5-1 and TRBJ2-3, the complete variable domain reads KAGVTQTPRYLIKTRGQQVTLSCSPISGHRSVSWYQQTPGQGLQFLFEYFSETQRNKGNFPGRFSGRQFSNSRSEMNVSTLELGDSALYLCASSSLAGSTDTQYFGPGTRLTVL.